This TCR beta chain stems from a study of low-dose radiotherapy and immunotherapy resistance in tumors. Study-level information: Intravenous cyclophosphamide 200 mg/m2 was given every two weeks, one day before radiation and immunotherapy. First-strand cDNA relied on TRAV- and TRBV-specific primers spanning alpha and beta chains.

As to time point: after trial treatment. The treatment here: LDRT plus nivolumab, ipilimumab, low-dose cyclophosphamide and aspirin (RACIN trial). Eligible patients had advanced solid tumors lacking tumor-infiltrating lymphocytes. Using a constant-region primer together with a V-primer adapter, TCRs were subjected to around 20 PCR cycles of amplification. TCRdb re-analysed the reads in MiXCR, keeping a single row per CDR3 protein. There are approximately 52,000 distinct CDR3 sequences in the sample; approximately 35% occur only once, and approximately 8% lies in the top ten. The CDR3 sequence is 16 residues long. Germline lookup yields CDR1 DFQATT and CDR2 SNEGSKA (reference sequence). Trimming shortened V by 6 bases and J by 8 bases, and 25 bases separated the two germline ends. This clonotype was recorded many times.

The J gene is TRBJ1-4, the V gene TRBV20-1, with D possibly matching TRBD1 (6 bases). The starting material was PBMCs, obtained after low-dose radiotherapy plus immunotherapy. The receptor was isolated from a male donor with rectosigmoid adenocarcinoma. The CDR3 DNA reads as TGCAGTGCAGGACAGTCCCGGGGAGCGATTGACGAAAAACTGTTTTTT. Translating it yields CSAGQSRGAIDEKLFF.